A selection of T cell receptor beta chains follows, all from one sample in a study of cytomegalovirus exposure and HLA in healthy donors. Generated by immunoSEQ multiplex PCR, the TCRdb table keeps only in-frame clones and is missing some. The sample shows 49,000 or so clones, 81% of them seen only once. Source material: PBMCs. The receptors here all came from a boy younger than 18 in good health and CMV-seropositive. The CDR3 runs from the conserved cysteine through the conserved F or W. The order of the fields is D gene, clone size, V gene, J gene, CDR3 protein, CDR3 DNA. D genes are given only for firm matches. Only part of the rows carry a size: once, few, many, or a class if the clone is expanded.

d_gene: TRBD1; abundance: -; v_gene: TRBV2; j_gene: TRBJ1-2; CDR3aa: CASRPRQGSGGYTF; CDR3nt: TGTGCCAGCAGACCTAGACAGGGATCGGGTGGCTACACCTTC
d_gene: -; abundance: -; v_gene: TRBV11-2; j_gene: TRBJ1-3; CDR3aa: CASWESSGNTIYF; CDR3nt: TGTGCCAGTTGGGAGAGCTCTGGAAACACCATATATTTT
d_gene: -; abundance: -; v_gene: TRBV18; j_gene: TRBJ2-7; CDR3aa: CASSPNLDSYEQYF; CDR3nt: TGTGCCAGCTCACCGAATTTAGACTCCTACGAGCAGTACTTC
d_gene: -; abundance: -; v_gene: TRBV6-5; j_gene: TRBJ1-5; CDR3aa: CASSSLGQNNQPQHF; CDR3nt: TGTGCCAGCAGTTCCCTAGGACAGAACAATCAGCCCCAGCATTTT
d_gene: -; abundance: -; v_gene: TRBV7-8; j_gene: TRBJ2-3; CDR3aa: CASSDVSGLPDTQYF; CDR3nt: TGTGCCAGCAGCGACGTATCAGGGCTCCCAGATACGCAGTATTTT
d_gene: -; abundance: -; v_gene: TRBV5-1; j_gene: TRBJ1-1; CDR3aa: CASSLGAGNTEAFF; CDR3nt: TGCGCCAGCAGCTTGGGGGCCGGGAACACTGAAGCTTTCTTT
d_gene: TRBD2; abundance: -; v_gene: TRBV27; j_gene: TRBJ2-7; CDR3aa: CASTSGGTTYEQYF; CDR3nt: TGTGCCAGCACCTCCGGAGGGACTACCTACGAGCAGTACTTC
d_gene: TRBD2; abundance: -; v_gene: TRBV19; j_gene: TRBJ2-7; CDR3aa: CASSSAGGAYEQYF; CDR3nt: TGTGCCAGTAGTAGTGCGGGGGGGGCCTACGAGCAGTACTTC
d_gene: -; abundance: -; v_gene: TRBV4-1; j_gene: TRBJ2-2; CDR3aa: CASSQVGQSKTGELFF; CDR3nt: TGCGCCAGCAGCCAAGTCGGACAATCCAAAACCGGGGAGCTGTTTTTT
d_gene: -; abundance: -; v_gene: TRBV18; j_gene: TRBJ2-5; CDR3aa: CASSPPRGGRETQYF; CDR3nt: TGTGCCAGCTCACCACCAAGGGGGGGTCGGGAGACCCAGTACTTC
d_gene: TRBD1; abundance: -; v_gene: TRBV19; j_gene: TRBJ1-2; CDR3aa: CASTTTGAGYGYTF; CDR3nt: TGTGCCAGTACTACCACAGGGGCTGGCTATGGCTACACCTTC
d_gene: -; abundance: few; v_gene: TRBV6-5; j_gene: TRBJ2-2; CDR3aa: CASSANRRNTGELFF; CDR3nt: TGTGCCAGCAGTGCTAACAGGAGGAACACCGGGGAGCTGTTTTTT
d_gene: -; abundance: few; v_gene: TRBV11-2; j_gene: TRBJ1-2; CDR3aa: CASSLDSFNYGYTF; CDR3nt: TGTGCCAGCAGCTTAGACAGTTTTAACTATGGCTACACCTTC
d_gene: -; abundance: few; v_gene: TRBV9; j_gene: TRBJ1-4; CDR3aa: CASSVGDSGKLFF; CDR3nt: TGTGCCAGCAGCGTAGGGGACTCCGGAAAACTGTTTTTT
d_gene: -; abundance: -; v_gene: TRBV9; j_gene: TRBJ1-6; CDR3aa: CASSVGNRLDSPLHF; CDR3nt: TGTGCCAGCAGCGTAGGGAACAGGCTGGATTCACCCCTCCACTTT
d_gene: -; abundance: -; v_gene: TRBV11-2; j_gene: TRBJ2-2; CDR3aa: CASSLADTGELFF; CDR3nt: TGTGCCAGCAGCTTAGCTGACACCGGGGAGCTGTTTTTT
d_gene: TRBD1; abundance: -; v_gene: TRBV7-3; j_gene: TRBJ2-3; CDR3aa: CASSLGQGAGDTQYF; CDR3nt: TGTGCCAGCAGCTTGGGTCAGGGGGCAGGAGATACGCAGTATTTT
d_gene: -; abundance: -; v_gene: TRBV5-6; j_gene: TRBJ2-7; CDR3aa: CASSFGSPNEQYF; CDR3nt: TGTGCCAGCAGCTTTGGGAGCCCGAACGAGCAGTACTTC
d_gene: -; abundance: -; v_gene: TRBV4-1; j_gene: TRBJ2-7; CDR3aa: CASSQDRFDEQYF; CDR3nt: TGCGCCAGCAGCCAAGATCGGTTCGACGAGCAGTACTTC
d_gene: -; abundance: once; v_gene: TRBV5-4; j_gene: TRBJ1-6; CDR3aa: CASSLERVNSPLHF; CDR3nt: TGTGCCAGCAGCTTGGAGCGAGTAAATTCACCCCTCCACTTT
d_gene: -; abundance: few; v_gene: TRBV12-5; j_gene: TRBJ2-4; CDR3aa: CASGSIPGLGSPAVQYF; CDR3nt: TGTGCTAGTGGTTCAATCCCAGGCCTTGGTTCCCCAGCGGTTCAGTACTTC